This is a list of T cell receptor beta chains from one sample in a study of identical twins. TCRdb analysed the 5' RACE reads with MiXCR anew, one entry per CDR3 protein. The sample lists some 790,000 distinct CDR3 sequences, 15% to 20% occurring once. The sample was also linked to a second study, of T cells expressing NK-cell markers.

Input material: PBMCs. All receptors come from a woman between 18 and 29 years old in good health. Both conserved end residues are part of each CDR3. Each record gives: D gene, J gene, clone size, V gene, CDR3 protein, CDR3 DNA. A D gene is named only where the DNA matches it firmly. Clone size is not always given. Where it is, it says once, few, many or a class for expanded clones.

TRBD2 | TRBJ2-7 | few | TRBV7-9 | CASSLGASGNEQYF | TGTGCCAGCAGCTTAGGGGCTAGCGGGAACGAGCAGTACTTC
. | TRBJ2-7 | . | TRBV15 | CATSREASEQYF | TGTGCCACCAGCAGAGAAGCCAGCGAGCAGTACTTC
. | TRBJ2-1 | few | TRBV11-2 | CASSLRVAGGDNEQFF | TGTGCCAGCAGCTTAAGGGTAGCCGGAGGGGACAATGAGCAGTTCTTC
. | TRBJ2-1 | few | TRBV6-2/TRBV6-3 | CASSFFLNEQFF | TGTGCCAGCAGTTTTTTCCTAAATGAGCAGTTCTTC
. | TRBJ2-3 | . | TRBV29-1 | CSVEGGGLGTDTQYF | TGCAGCGTTGAAGGAGGGGGGCTAGGCACAGATACGCAGTATTTT
TRBD2 | TRBJ2-7 | . | TRBV6-5 | CASSSRIAGGYEQYF | TGTGCCAGCAGTTCCCGGATAGCGGGAGGTTACGAGCAGTACTTC
. | TRBJ2-7 | . | TRBV30 | CAWSVLTYEQYF | TGTGCCTGGAGTGTGCTGACCTACGAGCAGTACTTC
. | TRBJ2-6 | . | TRBV27 | CASSKGTSGANVLTF | TGTGCCAGCAGTAAAGGGACCTCTGGGGCCAACGTCCTGACTTTC
TRBD1 | TRBJ2-7 | . | TRBV5-1 | CASSIGDRASEQYF | TGCGCCAGCAGCATAGGGGACAGGGCGAGCGAGCAGTACTTC
. | TRBJ2-5 | few | TRBV5-1 | CASSPSQGGQETQYF | TGCGCCAGCAGCCCGAGTCAGGGGGGCCAAGAGACCCAGTACTTC
TRBD1 | TRBJ1-2 | . | TRBV20-1 | CRTGTGGSGYTF | TGCAGGACTGGGACAGGGGGCAGTGGCTACACCTTC
TRBD2 | TRBJ2-7 | few | TRBV6-1 | CASSESGGATYEQYF | TGTGCCAGCAGTGAGAGCGGGGGTGCTACCTACGAGCAGTACTTC
. | TRBJ2-1 | many | TRBV14 | CASSQGDNEQFF | TGTGCCAGCAGCCAAGGGGACAATGAGCAGTTCTTC
. | TRBJ2-3 | . | TRBV5-1 | CASSLWASTDTQYF | TGCGCCAGCAGCTTGTGGGCTAGCACAGATACGCAGTATTTT
. | TRBJ2-2 | . | TRBV4-2 | CASSQAVHTGELFF | TGTGCCAGCAGCCAAGCCGTCCACACCGGGGAGCTGTTTTTT
TRBD2 | TRBJ2-1 | few | TRBV10-3 | CAISESKSGVRASGRAPHEQFF | TGTGCCATCAGTGAGTCGAAGTCAGGGGTTAGAGCTAGCGGGAGGGCCCCCCATGAGCAGTTCTTC
. | TRBJ1-1 | . | TRBV12-3/TRBV12-4 | CASSILRNTEAFF | TGTGCCAGCAGTATTCTCAGGAACACTGAAGCTTTCTTT
. | TRBJ2-6 | few | TRBV7-2 | CASSLVVGYGANVLTF | TGTGCCAGCAGCTTAGTCGTGGGGTACGGGGCCAACGTCCTGACTTTC
. | TRBJ2-3 | . | TRBV11-3 | CASSLGRLSDTQYF | TGTGCCAGCAGCTTAGGGAGACTGTCAGATACGCAGTATTTT
. | TRBJ1-1 | . | TRBV6-2/TRBV6-3 | CATLGLPGNTEAFF | TGTGCCACCCTCGGACTCCCCGGGAACACTGAAGCTTTCTTT
. | TRBJ1-5 | . | TRBV12-3/TRBV12-4 | CASSLLARPNQPQHF | TGTGCCAGCAGTCTCCTTGCCAGGCCTAATCAGCCCCAGCATTTT
. | TRBJ2-2 | . | TRBV5-1 | CASSLVGNGELFF | TGCGCCAGCAGCTTGGTGGGAAACGGGGAGCTGTTTTTT
. | TRBJ1-2 | many | TRBV12-3/TRBV12-4 | CAILHSGLGPYGYTF | TGTGCCATCCTACACTCGGGCCTCGGACCTTATGGCTACACCTTC
. | TRBJ2-1 | many | TRBV15 | CATSSEPYNEQFF | TGTGCCACCAGCAGCGAGCCTTACAATGAGCAGTTCTTC
. | TRBJ2-5 | . | TRBV6-6 | CASKATEETQYF | TGTGCCAGCAAAGCAACCGAGGAGACCCAGTACTTC
. | TRBJ2-5 | . | TRBV3-1 | CASSLLREHKGETQYF | TGTGCCAGCAGCCTTCTCAGGGAACACAAAGGAGAGACCCAGTACTTC
. | TRBJ1-1 | few | TRBV7-8 | CASRPDGEAFF | TGTGCCAGCAGACCGGATGGCGAAGCTTTCTTT
. | TRBJ2-1 | . | TRBV7-9 | CASSGRVKDEQFF | TGTGCCAGCAGCGGTAGGGTGAAGGATGAGCAGTTCTTC
. | TRBJ2-1 | . | TRBV4-3 | CASSQDEGPEQFF | TGCGCCAGCAGCCAAGATGAAGGTCCTGAGCAGTTCTTC
. | TRBJ2-7 | few | TRBV28 | CASHSLYEQYF | TGTGCCAGCCATTCCCTCTACGAGCAGTACTTC
. | TRBJ1-1 | few | TRBV7-9 | CASSLSLEAFF | TGTGCCAGCAGCTTATCCCTTGAGGCTTTCTTT
TRBD1 | TRBJ1-3 | few | TRBV7-6 | CASSLEGARTSGNTIYF | TGTGCCAGCAGCTTAGAGGGGGCCAGAACCTCTGGAAACACCATATATTTT
. | TRBJ2-1 | . | TRBV20-1 | CSASLGKVTNEQFF | TGCAGTGCTAGTCTCGGGAAAGTAACCAATGAGCAGTTCTTC
. | TRBJ2-6 | few | TRBV5-1 | CASSWTQPGANVLTF | TGCGCCAGCAGCTGGACACAACCTGGGGCCAACGTCCTGACTTTC
. | TRBJ1-6 | . | TRBV5-1 | CASSLLGSYNSPLHF | TGCGCCAGCAGCTTGCTGGGCTCCTATAATTCACCCCTCCACTTT
. | TRBJ2-1 | few | TRBV5-1 | CASSLVNGLQVKQFF | TGCGCCAGCAGCTTGGTGAACGGACTGCAGGTTAAGCAGTTCTTC
TRBD2 | TRBJ2-1 | few | TRBV5-1 | CASSLAGTSLASEQFF | TGCGCCAGCAGCTTGGCCGGGACTAGCTTGGCCAGTGAGCAGTTCTTC
TRBD2 | TRBJ2-1 | few | TRBV27 | CASRQTSGSSGEQFF | TGTGCCAGCAGGCAAACTAGCGGGAGTTCGGGGGAGCAGTTCTTC
. | TRBJ2-7 | few | TRBV18 | CASSPPWGRYEQYF | TGTGCCAGCTCACCGCCCTGGGGTAGATACGAGCAGTACTTC
. | TRBJ2-3 | few | TRBV30 | CAWSAASRTDTQYF | TGTGCCTGGAGTGCCGCAAGTCGGACAGATACGCAGTATTTT
. | TRBJ2-1 | . | TRBV6-2/TRBV6-3 | CASSYLGFQFF | TGTGCCAGCAGTTACCTGGGGTTCCAGTTCTTC
TRBD1 | TRBJ1-2 | few | TRBV6-5 | CASSYSPRQGFGYTF | TGTGCCAGCAGTTACTCTCCGAGACAGGGATTTGGCTACACCTTC
. | TRBJ2-7 | . | TRBV7-2 | CASSPYRSVGGKQYF | TGTGCCAGCAGCCCCTATCGTAGTGTCGGGGGAAAGCAGTACTTC
. | TRBJ2-7 | . | TRBV6-2/TRBV6-3 | CASSRTPAPRSSYEQYF | TGTGCCAGCAGTCGAACCCCAGCGCCCCGGAGCTCCTACGAGCAGTACTTC
TRBD2 | TRBJ2-5 | few | TRBV10-3 | CAIGTRGSGGETQYF | TGTGCCATCGGGACTAGAGGCTCTGGGGGAGAGACCCAGTACTTC
. | TRBJ1-6 | few | TRBV27 | CASSLTYADSPLHF | TGTGCCAGCAGCTTGACGTATGCCGATTCACCCCTCCACTTT
. | TRBJ2-2 | . | TRBV29-1 | CSVDGGAGNTGELFF | TGCAGCGTTGATGGGGGGGCCGGGAACACCGGGGAGCTGTTTTTT
. | TRBJ1-1 | . | TRBV6-2/TRBV6-3 | CASSLRSGEAFF | TGTGCCAGCAGCCTCAGGAGCGGTGAAGCTTTCTTT
. | TRBJ2-1 | . | TRBV20-1 | CSARDIGNDEQFF | TGCAGTGCTAGAGATATAGGTAACGATGAGCAGTTCTTC